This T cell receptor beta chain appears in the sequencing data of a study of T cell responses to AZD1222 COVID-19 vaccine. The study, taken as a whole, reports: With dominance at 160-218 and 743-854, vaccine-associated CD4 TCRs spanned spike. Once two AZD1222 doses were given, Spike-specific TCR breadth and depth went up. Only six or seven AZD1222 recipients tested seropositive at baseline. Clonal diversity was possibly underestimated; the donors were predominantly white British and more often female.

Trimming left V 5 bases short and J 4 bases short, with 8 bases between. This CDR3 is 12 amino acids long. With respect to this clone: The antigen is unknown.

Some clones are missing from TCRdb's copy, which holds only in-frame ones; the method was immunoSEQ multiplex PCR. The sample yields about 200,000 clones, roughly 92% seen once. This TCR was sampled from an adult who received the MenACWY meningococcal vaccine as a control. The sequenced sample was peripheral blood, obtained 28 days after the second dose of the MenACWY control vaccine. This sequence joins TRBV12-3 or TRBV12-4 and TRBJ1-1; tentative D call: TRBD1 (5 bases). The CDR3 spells CASSRRVTEAFF. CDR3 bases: TGTGCCAGCAGTCGCAGGGTCACTGAAGCTTTCTTT.